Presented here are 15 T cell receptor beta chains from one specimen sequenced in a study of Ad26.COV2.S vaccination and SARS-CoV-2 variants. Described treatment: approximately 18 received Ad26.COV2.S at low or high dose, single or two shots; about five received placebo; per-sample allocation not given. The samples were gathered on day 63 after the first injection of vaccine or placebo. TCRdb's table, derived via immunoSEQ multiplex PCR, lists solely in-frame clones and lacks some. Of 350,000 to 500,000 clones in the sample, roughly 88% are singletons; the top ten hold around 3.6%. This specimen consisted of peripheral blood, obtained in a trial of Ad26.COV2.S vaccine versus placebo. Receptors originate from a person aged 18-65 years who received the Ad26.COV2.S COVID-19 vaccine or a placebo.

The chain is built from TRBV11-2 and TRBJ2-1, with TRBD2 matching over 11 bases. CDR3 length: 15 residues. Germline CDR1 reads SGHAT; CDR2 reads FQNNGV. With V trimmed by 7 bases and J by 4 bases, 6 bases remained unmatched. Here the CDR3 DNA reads TGTGCCAGCAAACATAGGACTAGCGGGTACAATGAGCAGTTCTTC. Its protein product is CASKHRTSGYNEQFF.

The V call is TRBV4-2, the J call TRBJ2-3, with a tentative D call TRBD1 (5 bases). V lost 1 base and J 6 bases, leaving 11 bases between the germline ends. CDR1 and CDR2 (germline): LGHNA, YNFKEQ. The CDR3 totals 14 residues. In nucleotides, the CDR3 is TGTGCCAGCAGCCAAGGGGGCCCCCCCGATACGCAGTATTTT. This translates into CASSQGGPPDTQYF.

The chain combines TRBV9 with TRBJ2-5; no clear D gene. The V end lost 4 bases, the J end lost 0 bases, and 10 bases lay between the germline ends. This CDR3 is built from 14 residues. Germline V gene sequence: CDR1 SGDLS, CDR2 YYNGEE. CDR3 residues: CASSPLAYQETQYF. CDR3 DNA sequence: TGTGCCAGCAGCCCACTGGCGTACCAAGAGACCCAGTACTTC. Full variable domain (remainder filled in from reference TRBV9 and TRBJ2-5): DSGVTQTPKHLITATGQRVTLRCSPRSGDLSVYWYQQSLDQGLQFLIQYYNGEERAKGNILERFSAQQFPDLHSELNLSSLELGDSALYFCASSPLAYQETQYFGPGTRLLVL.

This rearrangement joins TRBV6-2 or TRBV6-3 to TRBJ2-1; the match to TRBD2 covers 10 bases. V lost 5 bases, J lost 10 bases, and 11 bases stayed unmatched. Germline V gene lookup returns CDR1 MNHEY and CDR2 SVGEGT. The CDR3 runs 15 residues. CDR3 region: CASSPRTSGLGEQFF. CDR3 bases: TGTGCCAGCAGTCCCCGGACTAGCGGCTTAGGGGAGCAGTTCTTC.

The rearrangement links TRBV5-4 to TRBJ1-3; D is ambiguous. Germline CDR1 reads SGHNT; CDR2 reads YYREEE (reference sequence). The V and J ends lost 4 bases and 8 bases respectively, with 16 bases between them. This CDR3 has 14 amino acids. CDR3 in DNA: TGTGCCAGCAGCCCTCTTGACGGGTTGGACACCATATATTTT. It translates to CASSPLDGLDTIYF.

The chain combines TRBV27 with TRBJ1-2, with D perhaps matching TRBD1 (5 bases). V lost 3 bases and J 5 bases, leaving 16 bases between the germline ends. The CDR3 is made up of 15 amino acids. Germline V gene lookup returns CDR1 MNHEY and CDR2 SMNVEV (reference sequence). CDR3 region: CASSLTRDPTYGYTF. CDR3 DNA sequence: TGTGCCAGCAGTTTGACCCGGGACCCAACGTATGGCTACACCTTC.

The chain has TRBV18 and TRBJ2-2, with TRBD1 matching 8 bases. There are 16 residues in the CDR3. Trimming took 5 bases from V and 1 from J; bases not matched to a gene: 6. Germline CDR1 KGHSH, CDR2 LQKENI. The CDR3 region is CASSSGQGKNTGELFF. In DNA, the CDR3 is TGTGCCAGCTCATCCGGACAGGGAAAGAACACCGGGGAGCTGTTTTTT.

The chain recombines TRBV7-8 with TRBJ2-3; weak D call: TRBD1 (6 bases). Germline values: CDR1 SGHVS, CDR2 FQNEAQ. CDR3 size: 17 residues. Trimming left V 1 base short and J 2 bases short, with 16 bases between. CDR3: CASSLGSQGRPTDTQYF. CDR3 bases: TGTGCCAGCAGCTTAGGGAGCCAGGGGAGACCCACAGATACGCAGTATTTT.

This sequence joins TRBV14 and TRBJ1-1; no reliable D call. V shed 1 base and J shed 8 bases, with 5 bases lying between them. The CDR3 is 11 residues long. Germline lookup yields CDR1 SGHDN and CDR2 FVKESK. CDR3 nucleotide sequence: TGTGCCAGCAGCCAAGGTAGAGAAGCTTTCTTT. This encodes CASSQGREAFF.

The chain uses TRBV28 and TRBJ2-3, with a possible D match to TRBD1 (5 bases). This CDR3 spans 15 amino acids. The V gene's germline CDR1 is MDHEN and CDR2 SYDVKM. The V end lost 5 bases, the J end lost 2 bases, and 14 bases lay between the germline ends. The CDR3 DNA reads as TGTGCCAGCAGTCCCTTGGACACCCCCACAGATACGCAGTATTTT. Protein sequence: CASSPLDTPTDTQYF.

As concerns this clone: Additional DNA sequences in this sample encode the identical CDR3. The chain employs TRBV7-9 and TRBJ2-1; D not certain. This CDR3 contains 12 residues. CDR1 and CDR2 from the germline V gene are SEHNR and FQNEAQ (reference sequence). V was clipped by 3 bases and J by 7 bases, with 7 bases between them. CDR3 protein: CASSFGVNEQFF. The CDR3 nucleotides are TGTGCCAGCAGCTTCGGTGTGAATGAGCAGTTCTTC.

CDR3 bases: TGTGCCAGCAGAACCGGGGCCCTCGGTCTGTATTTT. Its protein is CASRTGALGLYF. The chain has TRBV27 and TRBJ2-3; either TRBD1 or TRBD2 may supply D (5 bases each). This CDR3 is built from 12 residues. Trimming stripped 6 bases from V and 14 bases from J, with 18 bases between. CDR1 and CDR2 from the germline V gene are MNHEY and SMNVEV (reference sequence).

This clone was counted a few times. Here the CDR3 reads CSAKGGTFGGYTF. The CDR3 DNA reads TGCAGCGCCAAGGGGGGAACATTTGGTGGCTACACCTTC. This chain connects TRBV29-1 to TRBJ1-2, with D possibly being TRBD1 (6 bases). The V end was cut by 7 bases, the J end by 7 bases, with 19 bases between. The CDR3 consists of 13 residues. Germline CDR1 is SQVTM and CDR2 is ANQGSEA.

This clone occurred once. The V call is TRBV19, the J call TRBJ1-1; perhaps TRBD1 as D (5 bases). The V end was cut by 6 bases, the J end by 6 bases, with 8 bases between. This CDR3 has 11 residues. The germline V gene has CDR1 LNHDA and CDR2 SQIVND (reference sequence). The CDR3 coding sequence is TGTGCCAGTAGGTTGGGGGCTGAAGCTTTCTTT. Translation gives CASRLGAEAFF.

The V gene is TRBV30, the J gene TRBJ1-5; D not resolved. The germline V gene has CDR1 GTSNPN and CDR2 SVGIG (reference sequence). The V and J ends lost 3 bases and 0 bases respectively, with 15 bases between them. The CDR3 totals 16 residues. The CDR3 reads CAWSVGSLYSNQPQHF. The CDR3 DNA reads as TGTGCCTGGAGCGTTGGCAGCCTTTATAGCAATCAGCCCCAGCATTTT.